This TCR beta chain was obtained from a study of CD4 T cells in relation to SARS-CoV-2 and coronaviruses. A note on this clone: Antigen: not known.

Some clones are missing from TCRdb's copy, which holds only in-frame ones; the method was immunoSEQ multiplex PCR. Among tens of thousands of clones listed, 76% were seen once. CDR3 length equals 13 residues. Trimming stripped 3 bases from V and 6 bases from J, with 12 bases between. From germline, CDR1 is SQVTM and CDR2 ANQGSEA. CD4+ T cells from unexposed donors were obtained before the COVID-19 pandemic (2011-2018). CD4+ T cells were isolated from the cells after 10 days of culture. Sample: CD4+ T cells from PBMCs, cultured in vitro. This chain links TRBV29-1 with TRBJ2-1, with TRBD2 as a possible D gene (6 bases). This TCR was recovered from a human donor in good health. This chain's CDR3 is CSVDPLGGNEQFF. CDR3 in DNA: TGCAGCGTTGATCCCCTGGGAGGCAATGAGCAGTTCTTC.